This T cell receptor (beta chain) was identified in a study of chemoradiotherapy in HPV16-positive cancers. Study information: Functional T-cell assays on a couple of HPV16-positive patients' cells defined candidate HPV-specific clones and common TCR motifs. The study's findings and limits: During treatment, candidate HPV-specific clones and E7-related motifs expanded in tumor. For HPV16-positive patients, expanding HPV-responsive T cells associated with longer recurrence-free survival.

Germline V gene data show CDR1 as SGHVS and CDR2 as FNYEAQ. The V and J ends lost 5 bases and 3 bases respectively, with 20 bases between them. The CDR3 covers 16 residues. This clone has a handful of counts. Antigen specificity is unknown. Produced via immunoSEQ multiplex PCR; TCRdb's table is partial and in-frame only. The sample contains about 5,000 clones, 75% to 95% of which appear only once. Repertoires were sampled repeatedly during chemoradiotherapy. The source of this sequence is a human donor with HPV-associated anogenital cancer. The chain joins TRBV7-6 to TRBJ2-7; D may be TRBD2 (5 bases). The material sequenced was tumor tissue, taken from a patient who underwent chemoradiotherapy. The CDR3 sequence: CASSELGRGTNYEQYF. DNA of the CDR3: TGTGCCAGCAGCGAACTAGGCCGAGGAACAAACTACGAGCAGTACTTC.